Below, 9 T cell receptor beta chains from the same sample are listed, as sequenced in a study of cytomegalovirus exposure and HLA in healthy donors. PCR involved 60 Vbeta and 13 Jbeta primers. Clones were sequenced by immunoSEQ multiplex PCR, and TCRdb holds only the in-frame ones, with some missing. Of 64,000 or so clones listed, approximately 67% were seen once; the top ten hold 7.5% to 8%. Specimen: PBMCs. Receptors originate from a middle-aged man in good health and CMV-seropositive.

The sample holds a few counts of this clone. The CDR3 DNA sequence: TGCGCCAGCAGCCTTGAGGGACAGACCATGGGTCATGGCTACACCTTC. This translates into CASSLEGQTMGHGYTF. The chain uses TRBV4-1 and TRBJ1-2; TRBD1 matches at 7 bases. The CDR3 is made up of 16 amino acids. J was trimmed by 6 bases and V by 4 bases; bases with no gene match: 14. In germline, CDR1 is MGHRA, CDR2 YSYEKL.

This rearrangement joins TRBV30 to TRBJ2-2; 10 bases match TRBD1. The CDR3 has 15 residues. Germline values: CDR1 GTSNPN, CDR2 SVGIG (reference sequence). V gave up 3 bases and J gave up 3 bases; unmatched junction bases: 4. This chain's CDR3 is CAWSGDRGYTGELFF. Written as DNA, the CDR3 is TGTGCCTGGAGCGGGGACAGGGGATACACCGGGGAGCTGTTTTTT. Full variable domain (rest looked up from reference TRBV30 and TRBJ2-2): SQTIHQWPATLVQPVGSPLSLECTVEGTSNPNLYWYRQAAGRGLQLLFYSVGIGQISSEVPQNLSASRPQDRQFILSSKKLLLSDSGFYLCAWSGDRGYTGELFFGEGSRLTVL.

This clone was seen a handful of times. This chain joins TRBV5-6 and TRBJ2-5, with TRBD1 matching 7 bases. CDR3 size: 13 residues. Germline V CDR1 and CDR2: SGHDT, YYEEEE. The V and J ends lost 5 bases and 5 bases, in that order; junction bases with no gene match: 6. The CDR3 protein is CASRTQGRETQYF. CDR3 coding DNA: TGTGCCAGCAGGACACAGGGGCGGGAGACCCAGTACTTC. Variable domain in full (rest from reference TRBV5-6 and TRBJ2-5): DAGVTQSPTHLIKTRGQQVTLRCSPKSGHDTVSWYQQALGQGPQFIFQYYEEEERQRGNFPDRFSGHQFPNYSSELNVNALLLGDSALYLCASRTQGRETQYFGPGTRLLVL.

V and J are TRBV14 and TRBJ2-5; perhaps TRBD2 as D (5 bases). The CDR3 is made up of 14 amino acids. In germline, CDR1 is SGHDN, CDR2 FVKESK. V lost 2 bases and J 3 bases, leaving 10 bases between the germline ends. The CDR3 DNA sequence: TGTGCCAGCAGCCAAAACCCGGGAAAAGAGACCCAGTACTTC. Its translation: CASSQNPGKETQYF.

This clone occurred once. CDR3 sequence (DNA): TGTGCCAGCAGTGCGACACGGACAGCGTCCTATGGCTACACCTTC. Amino acids: CASSATRTASYGYTF. V is TRBV2 and J is TRBJ1-2; possible D gene TRBD1, 6 bases. V shed 4 bases and J shed 4 bases, with 16 bases lying between them. This CDR3 contains 15 residues. CDR1 and CDR2 from the germline V gene are SNHLY and FYNNEI.

The rearrangement links TRBV6-6 to TRBJ2-4; TRBD2 agrees at 14 bases. Germline CDR1 MNHNY, CDR2 SVGAGI (reference sequence). This CDR3 comprises 15 residues. With 6 bases clipped from V and 6 bases from J, the junction kept 4 bases outside the gene matches. CDR3 sequence: CASRGTSGSSNIQYF. The CDR3 bases are TGTGCCAGCAGAGGGACTAGCGGGAGTTCAAACATTCAGTACTTC.

V gene TRBV29-1 combines with J gene TRBJ1-1; a possible D gene is TRBD1 (5 bases). The V end was cut by 2 bases, the J end by 1 base, with 8 bases between. Germline V gene lookup returns CDR1 SQVTM and CDR2 ANQGSEA. This CDR3 is built from 13 residues. CDR3 sequence reads: CSVELGGNTEAFF. The DNA for the CDR3 is TGCAGCGTTGAACTGGGGGGGAACACTGAAGCTTTCTTT.

This sequence joins TRBV6-1 and TRBJ1-1; tentative D call: TRBD1 (5 bases). Per the germline V gene, CDR1 is MNHNS and CDR2 is SASEGT. The CDR3 is made up of 15 amino acids. V was shortened by 0 bases and J by 4 bases, with 12 bases between the two germline ends. Written as DNA, the CDR3 is TGTGCCAGCAGTGAAGCGACGGGGGAGGCCACTGAAGCTTTCTTT. As protein: CASSEATGEATEAFF.

The chain joins TRBV6-5 to TRBJ2-7; 9 bases map to TRBD1. The ends lost 4 bases at V and 2 bases at J; junction bases unmatched: 9. CDR1 is MNHEY, CDR2 SVGAGI, per germline. The CDR3 is made up of 16 amino acids. CDR3 sequence (DNA): TGTGCCAGCAGTTGGGGGTCCGGGACAGGGCCCTACGAGCAGTACTTC. Its translation: CASSWGSGTGPYEQYF.